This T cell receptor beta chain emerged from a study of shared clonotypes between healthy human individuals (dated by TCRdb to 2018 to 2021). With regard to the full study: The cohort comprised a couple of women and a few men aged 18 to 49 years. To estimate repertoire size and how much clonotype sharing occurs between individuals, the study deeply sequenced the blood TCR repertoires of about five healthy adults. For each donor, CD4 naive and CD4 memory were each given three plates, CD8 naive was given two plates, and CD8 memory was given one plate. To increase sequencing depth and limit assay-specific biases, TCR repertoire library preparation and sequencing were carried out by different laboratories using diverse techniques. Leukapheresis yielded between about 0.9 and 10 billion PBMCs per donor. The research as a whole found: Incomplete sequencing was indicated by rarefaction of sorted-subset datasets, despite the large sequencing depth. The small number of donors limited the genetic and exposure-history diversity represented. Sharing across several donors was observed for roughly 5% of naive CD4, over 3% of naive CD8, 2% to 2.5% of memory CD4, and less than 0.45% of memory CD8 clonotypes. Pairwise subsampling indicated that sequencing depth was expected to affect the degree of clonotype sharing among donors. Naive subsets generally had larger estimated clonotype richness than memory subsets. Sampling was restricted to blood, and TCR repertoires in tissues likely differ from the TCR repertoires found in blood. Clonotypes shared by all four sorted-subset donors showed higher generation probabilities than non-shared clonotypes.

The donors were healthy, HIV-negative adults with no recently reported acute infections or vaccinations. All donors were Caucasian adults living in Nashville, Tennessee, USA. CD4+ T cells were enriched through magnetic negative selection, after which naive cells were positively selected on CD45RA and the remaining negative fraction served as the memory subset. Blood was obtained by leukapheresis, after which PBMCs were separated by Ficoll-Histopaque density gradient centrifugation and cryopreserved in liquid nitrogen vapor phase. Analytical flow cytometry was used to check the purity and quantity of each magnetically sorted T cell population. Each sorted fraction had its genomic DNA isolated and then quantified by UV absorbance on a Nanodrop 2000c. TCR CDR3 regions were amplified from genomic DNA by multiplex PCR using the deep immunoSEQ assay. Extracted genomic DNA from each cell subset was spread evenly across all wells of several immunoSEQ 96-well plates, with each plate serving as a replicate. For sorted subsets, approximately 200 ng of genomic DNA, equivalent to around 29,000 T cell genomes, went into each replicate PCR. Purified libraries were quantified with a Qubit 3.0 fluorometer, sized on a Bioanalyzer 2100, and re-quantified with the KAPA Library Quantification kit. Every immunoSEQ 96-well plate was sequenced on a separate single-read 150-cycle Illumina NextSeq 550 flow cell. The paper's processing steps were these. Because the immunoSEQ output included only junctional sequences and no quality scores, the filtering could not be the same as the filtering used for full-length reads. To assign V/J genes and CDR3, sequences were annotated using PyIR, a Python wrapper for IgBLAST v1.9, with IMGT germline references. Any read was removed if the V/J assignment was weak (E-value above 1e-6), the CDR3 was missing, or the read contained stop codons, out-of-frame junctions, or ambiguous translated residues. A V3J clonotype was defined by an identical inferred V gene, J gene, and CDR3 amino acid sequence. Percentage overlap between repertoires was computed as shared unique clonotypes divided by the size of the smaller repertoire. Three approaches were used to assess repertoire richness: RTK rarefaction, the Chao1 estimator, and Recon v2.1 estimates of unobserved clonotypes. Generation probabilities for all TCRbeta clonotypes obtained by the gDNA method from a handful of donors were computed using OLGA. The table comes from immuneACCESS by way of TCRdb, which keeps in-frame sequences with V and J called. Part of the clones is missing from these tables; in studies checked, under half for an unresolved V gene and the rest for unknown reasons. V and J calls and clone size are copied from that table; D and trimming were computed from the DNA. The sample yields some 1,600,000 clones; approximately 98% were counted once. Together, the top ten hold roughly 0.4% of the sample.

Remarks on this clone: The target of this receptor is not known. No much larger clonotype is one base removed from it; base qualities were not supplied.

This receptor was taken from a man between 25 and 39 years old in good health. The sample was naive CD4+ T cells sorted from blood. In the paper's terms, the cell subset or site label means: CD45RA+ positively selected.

CDR3 reads: CSGDGTSGSNEQFF. The nucleotide sequence reads as follows: TGCAGCGGGGACGGGACTAGCGGGAGCAATGAGCAGTTCTTC. The chain links TRBV29-1 with TRBJ2-1; a stretch of 14 junction bases matches TRBD2. Trimmed from V: 7 bases; trimmed from J: 6 bases; junction bases lacking a gene match: 5. The CDR3, cysteine through phenylalanine, is 14 amino acids long. Only the CDR3 portion is preserved as DNA: 42 bases, with reading frame beginning at the first base. CDR1 is given as SQVTM and CDR2 as ANQGSEA, both from the germline V gene.